The following is a TCR beta chain sequence with its context. Per-nucleotide qualities are absent, and no much larger clonotype sits a single base away. For TCR profiling, total RNA from at least 8,000 sorted tetramer+ CD8 T cells was reverse transcribed into cDNA. CDR3 regions were PCR-amplified with primers annealing to V and J regions, and unique molecular identifiers were added to track templates. The immunoSEQ platform, including its sequencing and error-correction standards, was used to profile TCRalpha and TCRbeta chains. As for how the authors treated the data: Clonal copy numbers were corrected for sequencing and PCR errors, and IMGT conventions were followed to define CDR3s. Analysis was restricted to productive rearrangements and was performed with immunoSEQ Analyzer versions 2.0 and 3.0, and gene-pairing frequencies were further processed in Microsoft Excel. Circos plots were used to visualize V-J pairings, and MEME plus a custom motifSearch program were used to find CDR3 motifs. The OLGA algorithm was used to calculate the probability of generation of TCR sequences. Clonotypes seen at both visits were designated persistent, clonotypes seen only acutely were designated nonpersistent, and clonotypes seen only at convalescence were designated de novo. An amino acid clonotype used by more than one donor was defined as a public TCR. TCRdb obtained this table from immuneACCESS and retained in-frame rearrangements with V and J assigned. These tables miss some clones; where compared with another copy, unresolved V genes account for less than half of the shortfall, and the remainder is unexplained. D and trimming come from the DNA, and the V and J calls and clone size come from that table. For this sample there are 7,700 or so clones; 20% to 25% appear just once. The ten most abundant clones make up around 30% of the sample.

This specimen comes from a study of blood T cell repertoires in acute mononucleosis (dated by TCRdb to the early 2020s). Broadly, across the study: Acute-phase samples, which represented the primary response, were collected within 2 weeks of symptom onset. During acute infection, about 2.2% and 1.2% of blood CD8 T cells were made up of mean YVL-BR-specific and GLC-BM-specific cells, respectively. The mean blood EBV load was 3.8 log10 genome copies per million B cells in acute infection and more than 2 at convalescence. The paper's findings and limits, for the study overall: In TCR repertoire selection for BRLF1 (YVL-BR), TCRalpha CDR3 motifs took on a dominant role, whereas TCRbeta played only a minimal one. Persistence into convalescence was observed for only 8% to 9.5% of unique acute clonotypes, yet most of the response was made up by these persisting clonotypes, and the remaining acute clonotypes were seemingly replaced by new diverse de novo clonotypes. Only a few donors were included in the cohort, so group averages were based on very few individuals. Because only a fraction of each donor's blood was analyzed, sampling error might partly explain the low overlap between acute and convalescent clonotypes.

Sequences MNHEY (CDR1) and SVGAGI (CDR2) are obtained from the germline V gene. From the cysteine through the phenylalanine, the CDR3 covers 14 amino acids. Only CDR3 DNA remains: 42 bases, in frame from the first base. The time point label on this specimen signifies: acute infectious mononucleosis, at clinical presentation within 2 weeks of symptom onset (visit 1). The study tracked CD8 T cell responses to two immunodominant EBV epitopes, BRLF1 109 (YVL-BR) and BMLF1 280 (GLC-BM), over primary infection. A positive serum heterophile antibody test and EBV viral capsid antigen-specific IgM indicated primary EBV infection. As a first step, magnetic positive selection (MACS) was used to enrich total CD8 T cells from the PBMCs. A FACSAria III was used to sort live CD3+ CD8+ tetramer+ cells to a purity above 85%. A PE-conjugated tetramer loaded with the BRLF1 109-117 peptide was used for cell sorting. After tetramer sorting, TCR repertoires of EBV epitope-specific CD8 T cells were deep-sequenced directly ex vivo at acute infection and at convalescence. The donors were a few individuals between roughly 18 and 29 years old who had clinical acute infectious mononucleosis along with laboratory evidence of primary EBV infection. Heparinized peripheral blood was collected when donors presented clinically with mononucleosis symptoms and again about 6 months afterward. PBMCs were isolated by Ficoll-Paque density gradient centrifugation.

The chain is assembled from TRBV6-5 and TRBJ2-5; 8 central nucleotides agree with TRBD2. The end of the DNA aligns better with TRBJ2-7, so the J call may be wrong. The sequenced sample was EBV YVL epitope tetramer+ CD8+ T cells sorted from PBMCs, obtained during acute infectious mononucleosis. The cell subset or site label of this sample denotes: CD8 T cells binding a tetramer with EBV BRLF1 109-117 peptide (YVL-BR). This sequence was found in a woman younger than 30 with infectious mononucleosis caused by EBV. The nucleotide sequence reads as follows: TGTGCCAGCAGTGTGACGGGGGGGCACTACGAGCAGTACTTC. This translates into CASSVTGGHYEQYF.